This TCR beta chain was documented in a study of OX40 agonist ivuxolimab in advanced cancers. At the level of the study: Patients in the trial were receiving intravenous ivuxolimab every 2 weeks, at doses of 0.01 to 10 mg/kg. Antecedent anti-PD-1, anti-PD-L1 or anti-CTLA-4 therapy was permissible, with about 39% having received some.

V was shortened by 0 bases and J by 4 bases, with 15 bases between the two germline ends. This CDR3 region has 16 residues. Per germline, CDR1 MGHRA and CDR2 YSYEKL. Profiled with immunoSEQ multiplex PCR; TCRdb holds only in-frame clones, not every one. Seen here are tens of thousands of clones, around 92% observed once, and the top ten hold approximately 23%. The sequencing here drew on CD4+ or CD8+ T cells sorted from blood, taken in a trial of the OX40 agonist ivuxolimab. The chain links TRBV4-1 to TRBJ1-1, with D possibly TRBD1 on 5 matching bases. The TCR originated in an adult with an advanced solid tumor such as melanoma, head and neck, liver or kidney cancer. The CDR3 sequence is CASSQDPQGRGTEAFF. CDR3 sequence (DNA): TGCGCCAGCAGCCAAGATCCCCAGGGCCGGGGCACTGAAGCTTTCTTT.